The 14 T cell receptor beta chains reported below all come from one sample, sequenced in a study of blood T cell repertoires in COVID-19. Measured with immunoSEQ multiplex PCR; TCRdb has only the in-frame clones, and not every one. The sample includes about 340,000 clones, around 83% of them seen just once. Sequenced sample: peripheral blood. The receptors come from a man aged 25 to 45 with active or convalescent COVID-19.

The chain carries TRBV5-5 and TRBJ2-5; TRBD2 matches at 8 bases. Trimming took 0 bases from V and 5 from J; bases not matched to a gene: 15. Germline V lookup: CDR1 SGHKS, CDR2 YYEKEE (reference sequence). This CDR3 has 18 amino acids. The CDR3 coding sequence is TGTGCCAGCAGCTTGGCCGGGATAGCGGGGTCCGGGCGGGAGACCCAGTACTTC. Residues: CASSLAGIAGSGRETQYF.

This clone came up once. The chain combines TRBV5-1 with TRBJ2-7, with TRBD1 matching over 8 bases. The V gene's germline CDR1 is SGHRS and CDR2 YFSETQ. The trim removed 3 bases at V and 3 bases at J, leaving 5 bases unmatched. The CDR3 loop spans 14 amino acids. Here the CDR3 reads CASSWGDRNYEQYF. Written as DNA, the CDR3 is TGCGCCAGCAGCTGGGGGGACAGGAACTACGAGCAGTACTTC.

The chain uses TRBV6-2 or TRBV6-3 and TRBJ2-1; 9 bases agree with TRBD2. The CDR3 spans 16 residues. Germline lookup yields CDR1 MNHEY and CDR2 SVGEGT. Trimming at V came to 6 bases and at J to 5 bases, leaving 11 bases not matched to a gene. The CDR3 DNA is TGTGCCAGCAGCCGTAGCGGGGGCCCACCCGACAATGAGCAGTTCTTC. Translation: CASSRSGGPPDNEQFF.

V usage is TRBV5-4 and J usage is TRBJ1-2, with 7 bases aligning to TRBD1. After removal of 0 bases from V and 3 bases from J, the junction contained 2 bases not matched to a gene. Germline V gene sequence: CDR1 SGHNT, CDR2 YYREEE (reference sequence). This CDR3 is 14 amino acids long. DNA of the CDR3: TGTGCCAGCAGCTTGGGGGACAGAGACTATGGCTACACCTTC. It yields the protein CASSLGDRDYGYTF.

This chain uses TRBV9 with TRBJ1-3; D is ambiguous. The CDR3 contains 18 residues. Germline V CDR1 and CDR2: SGDLS, YYNGEE. Trimming removed 0 bases at V and 0 bases at J, with 16 bases between. In nucleotides, the CDR3 is TGTGCCAGCAGCGTAGACCCCTACTCCGTTCACTCTGGAAACACCATATATTTT. Amino acid sequence: CASSVDPYSVHSGNTIYF.

This clone was detected a few times. The V gene is TRBV12-3 or TRBV12-4, the J gene TRBJ1-2, with 11 bases aligning to TRBD1. The ends lost 7 bases at V and 8 bases at J; junction bases unmatched: 6. There are 13 residues in the CDR3. The CDR3 DNA is TGTGCCAGCACCTGGACAGGGGGCGACGGCTACACCTTC. This sequence encodes CASTWTGGDGYTF.

This chain uses TRBV4-3 with TRBJ2-2; a weak D match, TRBD1 (5 bases). V lost 1 base, J lost 6 bases, and 15 bases lay in between. Germline lookup yields CDR1 LGHNA and CDR2 YSLEER. The length of the CDR3 is 16 residues. As DNA, the CDR3 is TGCGCCAGCAGCCAAGTAGGCAGGGTGCTCGCCGGGGAGCTGTTTTTT. The encoded protein is CASSQVGRVLAGELFF.

The chain employs TRBV3-1 (or the pseudogene TRBV3-2) and TRBJ2-5; 9 bases are a match to TRBD1. Trimming took 7 bases from V and 5 from J; bases not matched to a gene: 11. CDR3 size: 15 residues. CDR1 and CDR2 from the germline V gene are LGHDT and YNNKEL (reference sequence). The CDR3 sequence: CASTQVGTGRETQYF. DNA of the CDR3: TGTGCCAGCACACAAGTGGGGACAGGGCGGGAGACCCAGTACTTC.

The rearrangement joins TRBV4-2 to TRBJ2-2, with TRBD1 matching 9 bases. From germline, CDR1 is LGHNA and CDR2 YNFKEQ. The trim removed 0 bases at V and 1 base at J, leaving 6 bases unmatched. This CDR3 has 18 residues. This chain's CDR3 is CASSQDGTGPKNTGELFF. CDR3 nucleotides: TGTGCCAGCAGCCAAGATGGGACAGGGCCTAAGAACACCGGGGAGCTGTTTTTT.

The chain couples TRBV6-2 or TRBV6-3 to TRBJ1-2; TRBD1 matches at 11 bases. The germline CDR1 and CDR2 sequences are MNHEY and SVGEGT. The CDR3 has 14 residues. Trimming removed 6 bases from V and 7 bases from J; junction bases left unmatched: 7. The chain's CDR3 is CASSRTGGASGYTF. The CDR3 nucleotides are TGTGCCAGCAGCCGGACAGGGGGCGCGAGTGGCTACACCTTC.

This clone was seen a handful of times. The gene calls are TRBV4-3 and TRBJ2-7, with 7 bases identical to TRBD2. The CDR3 has 17 residues. Germline CDR1 reads LGHNA; CDR2 reads YSLEER. V gave up 0 bases and J gave up 4 bases; unmatched junction bases: 12. The CDR3 region is CASSQDQTAGRSYEQYF. CDR3 DNA: TGCGCCAGCAGCCAAGATCAAACAGCGGGGAGGTCATACGAGCAGTACTTC.

This clone occurred once. The chain uses TRBV27 and TRBJ1-5; TRBD1 matches 9 bases. The V and J ends lost 4 bases and 9 bases, in that order; junction bases with no gene match: 7. Germline V gene sequence: CDR1 MNHEY, CDR2 SMNVEV (reference sequence). The CDR3 spans 14 residues. This CDR3 reads CASSYAGQGRPQHF. The DNA for the CDR3 is TGTGCCAGCAGTTACGCGGGACAGGGACGGCCCCAGCATTTT.

This chain links TRBV18 with TRBJ1-1; D unclear. Germline-derived CDR1 and CDR2 are KGHSH and LQKENI. The V end lost 2 bases, the J end lost 0 bases, and 10 bases lay between the germline ends. There are 15 residues in the CDR3. CDR3 residues: CASSPEQIMNTEAFF. The CDR3 coding sequence is TGTGCCAGCTCACCAGAACAAATCATGAACACTGAAGCTTTCTTT.

This chain joins TRBV27 and TRBJ1-5; D perhaps matches TRBD1 (6 bases). This CDR3 is built from 14 residues. Trimming removed 2 bases from V and 3 bases from J, with 8 bases in between. Germline V CDR1 and CDR2: MNHEY, SMNVEV (reference sequence). The DNA for the CDR3 is TGTGCCAGCAGTTTAAACAGGGTCAATCAGCCCCAGCATTTT. It translates to CASSLNRVNQPQHF.